This T cell receptor beta chain emerged from a study of Ad26.COV2.S vaccination and SARS-CoV-2 variants. Study-level background: The donor belonged to the COV1001 Ad26.COV2.S trial arm. Ad26.COV2.S given intramuscularly, once or twice 56 days apart.

Documented treatment: 19 received Ad26.COV2.S at low or high dose, single or two shots; about 5 received placebo; per-sample allocation not given. The samples were gathered on day 63 after the first injection of vaccine or placebo. In Boston, an adult donor aged 18-55 years took part. The germline V gene encodes CDR1 SGHVS and CDR2 FQNEAQ. V was pared by 1 base and J by 5 bases, with 8 bases between. The CDR3 consists of 13 residues. Regarding the study as a whole: Total T cell responses may have been underestimated by the TCR breadth and depth analyses.

Clones were sequenced by immunoSEQ multiplex PCR, and TCRdb holds only the in-frame ones, with some missing. The table shows 200,000 to 300,000 clones, with approximately 88% occurring only once. To note about this clone: Its matching antigen is unknown.

The chain carries TRBV7-8 and TRBJ2-5; D is unresolved. The source was peripheral blood, collected in a trial of Ad26.COV2.S vaccine versus placebo. This receptor was obtained from a person between 18 and 65 years old who received the Ad26.COV2.S COVID-19 vaccine or a placebo. The CDR3 is CASSLVVGETQYF. CDR3 bases: TGTGCCAGCAGCTTAGTGGTCGGGGAGACCCAGTACTTC.